Each of the 10 T cell receptor beta chains below was sequenced from the same sample in a study of blood T cell repertoires in COVID-19. Using immunoSEQ multiplex PCR, the repertoire was profiled, and TCRdb retains in-frame clones only, with some absent. The sample holds a few hundred thousand clones; roughly 87% are singletons and the top ten take approximately 9%. Sequencing was done on a sample of PBMCs or T cells enriched from blood (not recorded which). Receptor source: a woman between 18 and 29 years old who had recovered from COVID-19.

The chain is built from TRBV10-3 and TRBJ2-3; weak D call: TRBD2 (5 bases). Trimming took off 7 bases at V and 0 bases at J, with 8 bases between the two ends. Germline V gene sequence: CDR1 ENHRY, CDR2 SYGVKD. The CDR3 has 13 residues. The CDR3 sequence: CAITSSSTDTQYF. The CDR3 DNA is TGTGCCATCACTAGCTCTAGCACAGATACGCAGTATTTT.

The chain uses TRBV28 and TRBJ2-5; D might be TRBD2 (5 bases). Germline loops: CDR1 MDHEN, CDR2 SYDVKM. V was pared by 3 bases and J by 4 bases, with 15 bases between. This CDR3 is 15 amino acids long. The CDR3 region has the DNA TGTGCCAGCAGTTTCAGCCTAATGAGGGTAGAGACCCAGTACTTC. Amino acids: CASSFSLMRVETQYF.

The V and J genes are TRBV6-9 and TRBJ1-2; D uncertain. Trimming removed 3 bases at V and 8 bases at J, with 13 bases between. This CDR3 has 13 residues. CDR1 is MNHGY and CDR2 is SVAAGI in the germline V gene. The CDR3 sequence is CASSYFASEGYTF. As DNA, the CDR3 is TGTGCCAGCAGTTACTTCGCCTCGGAGGGCTACACCTTC.

The chain uses TRBV24-1 and TRBJ1-4; 7 bases line up with TRBD1. V shed 4 bases, J shed 3 bases, and the junction held 4 bases outside the gene matches. The V gene's germline CDR1 is KGHDR and CDR2 SFDVKD. The CDR3 runs 15 residues. CDR3 residues: CATSEPGTANEKLFF. The DNA of the CDR3 is TGTGCCACCAGTGAACCCGGGACAGCTAATGAAAAACTGTTTTTT.

The chain recombines TRBV29-1 with TRBJ2-7, with a weak D call TRBD2 (6 bases). CDR1 SQVTM and CDR2 ANQGSEA come from the germline V gene. V lost 3 bases and J 2 bases, leaving 14 bases between the germline ends. There are 14 residues in the CDR3. CDR3 sequence reads: CSVEEGRPTYEQYF. The CDR3 coding sequence is TGCAGCGTTGAGGAGGGCCGACCCACCTACGAGCAGTACTTC.

This chain uses TRBV19 with TRBJ1-5; D perhaps matches TRBD1 (5 bases). This CDR3 has 13 residues. The V end lost 8 bases, the J end lost 6 bases, and 14 bases lay between the germline ends. In germline, CDR1 is LNHDA, CDR2 SQIVND (reference sequence). CDR3 protein: CASFGRVGQPQHF. CDR3 nucleotides: TGTGCCAGTTTCGGCAGGGTAGGTCAGCCCCAGCATTTT.

The chain couples TRBV15 to TRBJ2-1, with 11 bases lining up with TRBD2. CDR1 and CDR2 (germline): LNHNV, YYDKDF (reference sequence). The J segment lost 4 bases and the V segment lost 3 bases, leaving 5 bases of the junction unmatched. The CDR3 loop spans 16 amino acids. The CDR3 spells CATSSTGLAAYNEQFF. The DNA of the CDR3 is TGTGCCACCAGCAGTACGGGACTAGCGGCTTACAATGAGCAGTTCTTC.

V usage is TRBV7-3 and J usage is TRBJ2-1; the match to TRBD2 covers 10 bases. Germline values: CDR1 SGHTA, CDR2 FQGTGA. The J segment lost 5 bases and the V segment lost 2 bases, leaving 6 bases of the junction unmatched. The CDR3 runs to 16 residues. For the CDR3, the DNA is TGTGCCAGCAGCTTAGAGCGGGAGGGCCGGAACAATGAGCAGTTCTTC. This codes for CASSLEREGRNNEQFF.

This sequence joins TRBV19 and TRBJ2-6; 8 nucleotides agree with TRBD1. The length of the CDR3 is 17 residues. CDR1 LNHDA and CDR2 SQIVND come from the germline V gene (reference sequence). The ends lost 9 bases at V and 0 bases at J; junction bases unmatched: 10. The DNA of the CDR3 is TGTGCCAGCAGACGACAGGGGCCCCGCTCTGGGGCCAACGTCCTGACTTTC. The encoded protein is CASRRQGPRSGANVLTF. Together with reference TRBV19 and TRBJ2-6, the CDR3 gives the full variable domain: DGGITQSPKYLFRKEGQNVTLSCEQNLNHDAMYWYRQDPGQGLRLIYYSQIVNDFQKGDIAEGYSVSREKKESFPLTVTSAQKNPTAFYLCASRRQGPRSGANVLTFGAGSRLTVL.

V gene TRBV18 combines with J gene TRBJ2-1, with D hard to call. Germline lookup yields CDR1 KGHSH and CDR2 LQKENI. Trimming stripped 1 base from V and 0 bases from J, with 7 bases between. CDR3 length equals 15 residues. CDR3 coding DNA: TGTGCCAGCTCACCACAGATAGCCTCCTACAATGAGCAGTTCTTC. Its translation: CASSPQIASYNEQFF.